This TCR beta chain was recovered during a study of spatial heterogeneity in lung cancer. The wider study: Donation came from 70 or so patients with untreated early-stage non-small cell lung cancer.

MiXCR, run by TCRdb on the 5' RACE reads, gives a single entry per CDR3 protein. The data contain roughly 110,000 distinct CDR3 sequences, about 10% of them singletons. The table lists this clonotype with a few counts. With V trimmed by 8 bases and J by 0 bases, 10 bases remained unmatched. Germline V gene lookup returns CDR1 MDHEN and CDR2 SYDVKM. The CDR3 totals 16 residues. Indicated time point: blood at routine non-recurrence follow-up after resection. Unsorted whole RNA samples from tumor, nontumor lung or frozen PBMC were sequenced. Material: PBMCs, obtained at follow-up. This TCR was recovered from a female donor with early-stage non-small cell lung cancer. The chain has TRBV28 and TRBJ1-5, with 7 bases aligning to TRBD1. CDR3 sequence (DNA): TGTGCCAGCGGTACAGGGGCGCACGATAGCAATCAGCCCCAGCATTTT. It encodes CASGTGAHDSNQPQHF.